This TCR beta chain was recorded in a study of T cell responses to AZD1222 COVID-19 vaccine. Method: immunoSEQ multiplex PCR; TCRdb's copy keeps in-frame clones and lacks some. The repertoire holds some 120,000 clones, with about 90% as singletons. Comments on this clone: Its specificity is not known.

V was cut by 4 bases and J by 9 bases, with 10 bases left in between. The germline CDR1 and CDR2 sequences are MNHNY and SVGAGI (reference sequence). This CDR3 comprises 12 residues. Points from the study as a whole: Breadth and depth of Spike-specific TCRs rose after two AZD1222 doses. The sample set comprised mostly white British donors with more females, and clonal diversity was possibly underestimated. As reported, nearly half of all spike-specific TCRs target variant regions that are unmutated.

The chain carries TRBV6-6 and TRBJ2-1, with unresolved D. This receptor was identified in an adult in good health. Here the sequenced sample was peripheral blood, taken on day 0 of AZD1222 vaccination. CDR3 nucleotides: TGTGCCAGCAGTTTTCAGGTCAGTGAGCAGTTCTTC. Translation: CASSFQVSEQFF.